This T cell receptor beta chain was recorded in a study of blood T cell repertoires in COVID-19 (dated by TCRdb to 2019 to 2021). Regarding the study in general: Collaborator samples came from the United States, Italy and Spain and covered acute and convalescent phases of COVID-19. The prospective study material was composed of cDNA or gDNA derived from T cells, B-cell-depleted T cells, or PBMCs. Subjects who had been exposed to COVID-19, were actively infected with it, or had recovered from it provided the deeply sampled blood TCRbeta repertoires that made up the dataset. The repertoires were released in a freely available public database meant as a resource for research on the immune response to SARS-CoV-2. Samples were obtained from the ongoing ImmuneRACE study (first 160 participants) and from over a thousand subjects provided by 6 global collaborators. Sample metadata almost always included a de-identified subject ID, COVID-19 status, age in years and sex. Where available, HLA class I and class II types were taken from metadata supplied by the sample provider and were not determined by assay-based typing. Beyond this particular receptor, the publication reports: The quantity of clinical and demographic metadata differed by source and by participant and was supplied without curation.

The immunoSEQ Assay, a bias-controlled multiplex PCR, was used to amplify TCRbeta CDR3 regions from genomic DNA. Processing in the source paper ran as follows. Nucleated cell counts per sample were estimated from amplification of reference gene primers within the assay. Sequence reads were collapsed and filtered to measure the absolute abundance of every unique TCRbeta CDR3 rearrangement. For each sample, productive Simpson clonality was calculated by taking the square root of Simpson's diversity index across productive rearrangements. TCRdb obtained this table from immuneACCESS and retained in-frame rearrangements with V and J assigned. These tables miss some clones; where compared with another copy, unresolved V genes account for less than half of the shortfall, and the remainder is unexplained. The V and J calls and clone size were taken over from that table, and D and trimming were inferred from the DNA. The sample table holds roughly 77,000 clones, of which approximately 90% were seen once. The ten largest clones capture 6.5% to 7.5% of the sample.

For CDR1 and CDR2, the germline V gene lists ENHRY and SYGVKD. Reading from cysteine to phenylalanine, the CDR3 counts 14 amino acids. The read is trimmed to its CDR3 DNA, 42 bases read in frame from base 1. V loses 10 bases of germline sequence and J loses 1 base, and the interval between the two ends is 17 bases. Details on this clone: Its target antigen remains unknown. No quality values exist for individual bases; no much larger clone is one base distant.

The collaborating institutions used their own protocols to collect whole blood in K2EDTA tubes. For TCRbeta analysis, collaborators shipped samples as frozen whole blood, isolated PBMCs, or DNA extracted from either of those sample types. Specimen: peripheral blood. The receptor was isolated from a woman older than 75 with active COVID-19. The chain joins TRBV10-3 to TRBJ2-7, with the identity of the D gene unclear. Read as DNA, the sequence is TGTGCCACCAGGCGCGGCCAAGCGTCCTACGAGCAGTACTTC. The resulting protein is CATRRGQASYEQYF.